The TCR beta chain described here comes from a study of tissue T cells after allogeneic stem cell transplantation. Study-wide context: Patients with graft-versus-host disease had grafts: several unmodified, three CD34-selected and T-cell-depleted. Study-wide points: Which tissue TCRs were alloreactive or antigen-specific was not determined. Some clones might be persisting host cells.

Only one count was recorded for this clone. What it binds is not known. Here immunoSEQ multiplex PCR was the method, and the copy in TCRdb shows in-frame clones only, minus some. The sample consists of about 43,000 clones, roughly 92% of them appearing once. CDR1 and CDR2 (germline): MNHEY, SMNVEV (reference sequence). The V end lost 5 bases, the J end lost 7 bases, and 5 bases lay between the germline ends. The length of the CDR3 is 11 residues. This receptor was taken from a woman aged 35-75 years who later had graft-versus-host disease after an allogeneic stem cell transplant. The input for sequencing was blood, taken before transplantation. The V gene is TRBV27, the J gene TRBJ2-2, with D unresolved. The CDR3, as DNA: TGTGCCAGCAGTCGTAGCGGGGAGCTGTTTTTT. Translation: CASSRSGELFF.